These 2 T cell receptor beta chains share one sample of origin, sequenced in a study of T cells in localized non-small cell lung cancer (dated by TCRdb to 2018 to 2020). The method was the immunoSEQ multiplex PCR assay. The table was pulled from immuneACCESS by TCRdb, which kept in-frame rearrangements only. Such tables lose some clones; where checked, under half of the loss comes from unresolved V genes, and the rest has no known cause. This sample is represented by roughly 35,000 clones; over 70% of them were singletons. The top ten clones comprise 2.5% to 3% of the sample. The sequencing used peripheral blood, collected before any cancer treatment. These receptors came from a woman aged 40 to 75 with stage I lung adenocarcinoma.

The chain uses TRBV7-2 and TRBJ2-1; D gene ambiguous. V dropped 1 base and J dropped 7 bases, with 8 bases sitting between them. Germline V gives CDR1 SGHTA, CDR2 FQGNSA. The length of the CDR3 is 13 residues. In DNA, the CDR3 is TGTGCCAGCAGCTTAGATTCAAGGAATGAGCAGTTCTTC. Residues: CASSLDSRNEQFF.

The chain links TRBV27 to TRBJ2-7, with 9 bases fitting TRBD1. The CDR3 sequence is 14 residues long. J was trimmed by 3 bases and V by 3 bases; bases with no gene match: 3. Germline V gene data show CDR1 as MNHEY and CDR2 as SMNVEV (reference sequence). CDR3 bases: TGTGCCAGCAGTTTTGGGACAGGGAACTACGAGCAGTACTTC. This gives the protein CASSFGTGNYEQYF.